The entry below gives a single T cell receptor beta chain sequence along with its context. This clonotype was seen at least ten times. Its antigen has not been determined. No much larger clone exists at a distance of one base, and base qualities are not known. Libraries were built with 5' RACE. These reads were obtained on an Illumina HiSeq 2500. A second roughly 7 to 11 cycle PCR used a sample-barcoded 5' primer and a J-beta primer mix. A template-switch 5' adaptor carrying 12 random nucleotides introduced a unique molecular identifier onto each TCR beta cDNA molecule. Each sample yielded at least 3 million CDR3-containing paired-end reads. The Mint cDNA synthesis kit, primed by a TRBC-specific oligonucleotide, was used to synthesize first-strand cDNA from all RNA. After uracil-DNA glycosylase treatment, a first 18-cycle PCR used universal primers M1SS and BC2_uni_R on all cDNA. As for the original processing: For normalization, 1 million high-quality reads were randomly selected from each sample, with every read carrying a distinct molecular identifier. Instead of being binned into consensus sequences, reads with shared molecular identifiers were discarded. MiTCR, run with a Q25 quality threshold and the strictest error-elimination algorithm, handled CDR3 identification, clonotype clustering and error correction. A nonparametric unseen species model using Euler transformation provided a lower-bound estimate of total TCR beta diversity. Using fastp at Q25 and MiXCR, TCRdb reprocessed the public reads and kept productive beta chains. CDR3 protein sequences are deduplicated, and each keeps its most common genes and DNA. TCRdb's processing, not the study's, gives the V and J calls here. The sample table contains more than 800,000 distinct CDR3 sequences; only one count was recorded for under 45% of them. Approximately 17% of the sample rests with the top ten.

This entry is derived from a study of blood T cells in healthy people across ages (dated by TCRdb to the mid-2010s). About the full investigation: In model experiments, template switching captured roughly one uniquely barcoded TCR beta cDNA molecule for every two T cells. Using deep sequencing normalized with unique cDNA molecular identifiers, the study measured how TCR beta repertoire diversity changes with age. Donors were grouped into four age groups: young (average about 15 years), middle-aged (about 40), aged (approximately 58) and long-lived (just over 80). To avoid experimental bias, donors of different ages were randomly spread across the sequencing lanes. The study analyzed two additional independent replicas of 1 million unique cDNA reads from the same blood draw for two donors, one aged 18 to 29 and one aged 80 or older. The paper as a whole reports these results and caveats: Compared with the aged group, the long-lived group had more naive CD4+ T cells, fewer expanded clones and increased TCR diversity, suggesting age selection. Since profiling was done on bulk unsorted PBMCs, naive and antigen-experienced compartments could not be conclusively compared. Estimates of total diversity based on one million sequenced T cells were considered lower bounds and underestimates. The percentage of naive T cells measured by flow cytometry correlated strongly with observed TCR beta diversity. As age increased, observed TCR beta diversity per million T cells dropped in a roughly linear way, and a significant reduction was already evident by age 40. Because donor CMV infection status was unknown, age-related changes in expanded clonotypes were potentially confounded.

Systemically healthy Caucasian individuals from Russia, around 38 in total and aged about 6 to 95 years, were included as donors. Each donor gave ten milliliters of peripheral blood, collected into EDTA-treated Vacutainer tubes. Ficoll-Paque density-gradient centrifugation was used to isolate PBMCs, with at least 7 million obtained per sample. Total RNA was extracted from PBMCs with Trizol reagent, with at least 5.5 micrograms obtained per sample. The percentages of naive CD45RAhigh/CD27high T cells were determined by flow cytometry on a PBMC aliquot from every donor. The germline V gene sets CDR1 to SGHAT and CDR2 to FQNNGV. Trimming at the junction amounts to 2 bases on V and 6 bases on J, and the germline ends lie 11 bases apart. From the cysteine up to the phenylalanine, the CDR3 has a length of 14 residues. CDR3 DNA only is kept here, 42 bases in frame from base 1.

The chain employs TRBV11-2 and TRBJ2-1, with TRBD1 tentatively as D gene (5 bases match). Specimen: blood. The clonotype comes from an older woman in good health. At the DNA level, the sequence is TGTGCCAGCAGCTTACCCAGGGTTGGCAATGAGCAGTTCTTC. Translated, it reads CASSLPRVGNEQFF.